The sequence of this T cell receptor beta chain was determined in a study of T cells in Graves' hyperthyroidism and ophthalmopathy. About the research overall: Before any treatment, at initial diagnosis, peripheral blood was collected.

This clonotype was seen only a few times. The antigen remains unidentified. RNA transcripts provided the source from which TCR beta CDR3 regions were amplified. HTBI primers were the set used in a first-round RT-PCR of the TCR CDR3. TCRdb passed the multiplex PCR reads through MiXCR, listing each CDR3 protein once. The sample holds 490,000 or so distinct CDR3 sequences, just under 20% seen once. The CDR3 contains 15 residues. Germline values: CDR1 SGHVS, CDR2 FNYEAQ. The ends were cut back, 2 bases at V and 7 bases at J, with 14 bases in the middle. Among ophthalmopathy patients, the Clinical Activity Score reached at least 3, the NOSPECS grade reached at least 4, and duration remained under 3 months. Uncontrolled infection, other autoimmune disease, pregnancy or lactation disqualified patients from enrolment. Study-level results: Most thyroid clonotypes expanded above 0.001 appeared in blood too.

The receptor's source is a man aged 40-50 years with Graves' ophthalmopathy. Sequencing was performed on blood. This chain connects TRBV7-6 to TRBJ1-4; D is perhaps TRBD1 (5 bases). For the CDR3, the DNA is TGTGCCAGCAGCTTATCCCCAGACGGGGGTGAAAAACTGTTTTTT. It is translated as CASSLSPDGGEKLFF. The whole variable domain, filled in from reference TRBV7-6 and TRBJ1-4, reads GAGVSQSPRYKVTKRGQDVALRCDPISGHVSLYWYRQALGQGPEFLTYFNYEAQQDKSGLPNDRFSAERPEGSISTLTIQRTEQRDSAMYRCASSLSPDGGEKLFFGSGTQLSVL.